This T cell receptor (beta chain) was sequenced in a study of blood T cell repertoires in COVID-19. This CDR3 region has 15 residues. From germline, CDR1 is LGHNA and CDR2 YNFKEQ. Germline trimming cut 1 base from V and 4 bases from J; bases unmatched to any gene: 3. Each exposed participant met a COVID-19 case in the 2 weeks preceding study entry. Here immunoSEQ multiplex PCR was the method, and the copy in TCRdb shows in-frame clones only, minus some. There are fewer than 250,000 clones in the sample; over 70% occur only once, and approximately 3.7% lies in the top ten. The source material was PBMCs or T cells enriched from blood (not recorded which). The chain recombines TRBV4-2 with TRBJ2-3; 9 nucleotides line up with TRBD1. The receptor was isolated from a woman aged 25-40 years who had been exposed to COVID-19. CDR3 protein: CASSQGTGVPDTQYF. CDR3 in DNA: TGTGCCAGCAGCCAAGGGACAGGGGTCCCAGATACGCAGTATTTT.